The 14 T cell receptor beta chains presented below share a single source sample, sequenced in a study of blood T cell repertoires in COVID-19. Using immunoSEQ multiplex PCR, the repertoire was profiled, and TCRdb retains in-frame clones only, with some absent. The sample yields 450,000 or so clones, approximately 90% seen once. The specimen sequenced was peripheral blood. The receptor source for this set is a woman aged 35 to 49 with COVID-19, enrolled during active disease.

The chain combines TRBV5-1 with TRBJ2-3, with D maybe TRBD2 (6 bases). The germline CDR1 and CDR2 sequences are SGHRS and YFSETQ. The CDR3 loop spans 15 amino acids. V lost 1 base and J 4 bases, leaving 13 bases between the germline ends. Written as DNA, the CDR3 is TGCGCCAGCAGCTTGCGCGGGGTCAAAGCAGATACGCAGTATTTT. Residues: CASSLRGVKADTQYF. The full variable domain, rest sourced from reference TRBV5-1 and TRBJ2-3, is KAGVTQTPRYLIKTRGQQVTLSCSPISGHRSVSWYQQTPGQGLQFLFEYFSETQRNKGNFPGRFSGRQFSNSRSEMNVSTLELGDSALYLCASSLRGVKADTQYFGPGTRLTVL.

The rearrangement links TRBV29-1 to TRBJ1-1; no firm D call. Per germline, CDR1 SQVTM and CDR2 ANQGSEA. Trimming shortened V by 3 bases and J by 1 base, and 6 bases separated the two germline ends. CDR3 size: 12 residues. The chain's CDR3 is CSVEEGNTEAFF. The CDR3 DNA reads as TGCAGCGTTGAGGAGGGGAACACTGAAGCTTTCTTT. Supplemented by reference TRBV29-1 and TRBJ1-1, the full variable domain reads SAVISQKPSRDICQRGTSLTIQCQVDSQVTMMFWYRQQPGQSLTLIATANQGSEATYESGFVIDKFPISRPNLTFSTLTVSNMSPEDSSIYLCSVEEGNTEAFFGQGTRLTVV.

The chain employs TRBV10-3 and TRBJ1-4, with D possibly being TRBD1 (5 bases). V lost 3 bases to trimming and J lost 0 bases, with 11 bases between them. This CDR3 contains 16 residues. Germline V gives CDR1 ENHRY, CDR2 SYGVKD. CDR3 loop: CAISEQQAATNEKLFF. DNA for the CDR3: TGTGCCATCAGTGAACAACAGGCTGCAACTAATGAAAAACTGTTTTTT.

The J gene is TRBJ2-7, the V gene TRBV7-2; perhaps TRBD1 as D (5 bases). Germline V CDR1 and CDR2: SGHTA, FQGNSA. The V end lost 4 bases, the J end lost 6 bases, and 13 bases lay between the germline ends. The CDR3 extends over 13 amino acids. CDR3 in DNA: TGTGCCAGCAGCTCCGACCCCCAGGGCGAGCAGTACTTC. Translating it yields CASSSDPQGEQYF.

The rearrangement links TRBV7-2 to TRBJ2-7; no firm D call. The germline gives CDR1 SGHTA, CDR2 FQGNSA. The CDR3 sequence is 14 residues long. V was cut by 2 bases and J by 3 bases, with 11 bases left in between. Here the CDR3 DNA reads TGTGCCAGCAGCTTAAGTTCCCTAAACTACGAGCAGTACTTC. Amino acid sequence: CASSLSSLNYEQYF.

V usage is TRBV7-2 and J usage is TRBJ1-1; perhaps TRBD1 as D (5 bases). Germline V CDR1 and CDR2: SGHTA, FQGNSA. Trimming shortened V by 4 bases and J by 0 bases, and 12 bases separated the two germline ends. This CDR3 has 15 amino acids. The CDR3 spells CASSWSGGVNTEAFF. CDR3 DNA sequence: TGTGCCAGCAGCTGGTCTGGAGGGGTGAACACTGAAGCTTTCTTT.

The J gene is TRBJ2-1, the V gene TRBV27, with 15 bases fitting TRBD2. Germline V gene sequence: CDR1 MNHEY, CDR2 SMNVEV (reference sequence). CDR3 length equals 17 residues. V lost 4 bases to trimming and J lost 4 bases; unmatched junction nucleotides: 5. As DNA, the CDR3 is TGTGCCAGCAGTTCGGGACTAGCGGGAGGCCTGTACAATGAGCAGTTCTTC. As protein: CASSSGLAGGLYNEQFF.

The rearrangement uses TRBV25-1 and TRBJ1-4; D might be TRBD1 (5 bases). This CDR3 region has 15 residues. Trimming left V 0 bases short and J 5 bases short, with 10 bases between. The V gene's germline CDR1 is MGHDK and CDR2 SYGVNS. CDR3 protein: CASSEYGAENEKLFF. The CDR3 nucleotides read TGTGCCAGCAGTGAATATGGGGCGGAGAATGAAAAACTGTTTTTT.

The V gene is TRBV5-4, the J gene TRBJ2-3; D not certain. Trimming left V 4 bases short and J 3 bases short, with 9 bases between. This CDR3 is built from 13 residues. Looked up from germline, CDR1 is SGHNT and CDR2 is YYREEE (reference sequence). CDR3 region: CASSADKTDTQYF. The CDR3, as DNA: TGTGCCAGCAGCGCCGACAAAACAGATACGCAGTATTTT.

The rearrangement joins TRBV9 to TRBJ2-7; tentatively, D is TRBD2 (6 bases). V lost 4 bases and J lost 2, with 16 bases in between. Germline CDR1 reads SGDLS; CDR2 reads YYNGEE. This CDR3 comprises 15 residues. In DNA, the CDR3 is TGTGCCAGCAGCCCCCTGGGGGGAGTCCCCTACGAGCAGTACTTC. It translates to CASSPLGGVPYEQYF.

The chain carries TRBV7-2 and TRBJ1-3, with D maybe TRBD1 (5 bases). CDR1 and CDR2 from the germline V gene are SGHTA and FQGNSA. This CDR3 is built from 16 residues. Deletions cut 1 base from V and 4 bases from J, with 14 bases between. The CDR3 DNA follows: TGTGCCAGCAGCTTAGGCGCGGGGACGCCCGGAAACACCATATATTTT. This encodes CASSLGAGTPGNTIYF.

The J gene is TRBJ1-6, the V gene TRBV28, with 9 bases matching TRBD1. With V trimmed by 6 bases and J by 8 bases, 17 bases remained unmatched. From germline, CDR1 is MDHEN and CDR2 SYDVKM. CDR3 length: 18 residues. The CDR3 sequence is CASSPRLRDRVHYSPLHF. The DNA for the CDR3 is TGTGCCAGCAGCCCCCGATTGCGGGACAGGGTTCATTATTCACCCCTCCACTTT.

This clone was found a few times. The chain joins TRBV19 to TRBJ1-6; D unresolved. The germline CDR1 and CDR2 sequences are LNHDA and SQIVND (reference sequence). V lost 5 bases and J 8 bases, leaving 13 bases between the germline ends. The CDR3 loop spans 14 amino acids. The DNA for the CDR3 is TGTGCCAGTAGTTCGGAGCGAATGGATTCACCCCTCCACTTT. The encoded protein is CASSSERMDSPLHF.

This chain connects TRBV7-2 to TRBJ2-5; 8 bases map to TRBD1. After removal of 1 base from V and 1 base from J, the junction contained 5 bases not matched to a gene. This CDR3 has 16 residues. CDR1 and CDR2 from the germline V gene are SGHTA and FQGNSA. CDR3 in amino acids: CASSLGRTGSQETQYF. The CDR3 coding sequence is TGTGCCAGCAGCTTAGGGCGGACAGGGTCCCAAGAGACCCAGTACTTC.